The rows below give T cell receptor beta chains drawn from one sample of a study of regulatory T cells in long-lasting Graves disease. TCRdb itself ran the multiplex PCR reads through MiXCR, one entry per CDR3 protein. The table includes about 620,000 distinct CDR3 sequences, approximately 15% detected once. The same data also went into a second study, on T cells in Graves' hyperthyroidism and ophthalmopathy.

The sample here was peripheral blood mononuclear cells (PBMCs), taken at new diagnosis, from a patient treated with antithyroid drugs. These receptors came from a woman aged 25 to 45 with Graves disease. Both conserved end residues are part of each CDR3. Each record gives: J gene, V gene, CDR3 protein.

>TRBJ2-1|TRBV13
CASSPPRESSYNEQFF
>TRBJ1-1|TRBV18
CASSPPDQTEAFF
>TRBJ2-7|TRBV3-1
CASSQRERSDEQYF
>TRBJ2-4|TRBV28
CASSSGGLAGGLAKNIQYF
>TRBJ1-2|TRBV2
CASTGDRLGYTF
>TRBJ2-1|TRBV27
CASSTLGEDYNEQFF
>TRBJ2-5|TRBV12-3/TRBV12-4
CASSFLAGIQETQYF
>TRBJ2-3|TRBV13
CASSFARGVTDTQYF
>TRBJ1-2|TRBV7-9
CASSLHGYTF
>TRBJ2-4|TRBV28
CASSHSGTGGNIQYF
>TRBJ1-4|TRBV2
CASRSGTGGEKLFF
>TRBJ1-6|TRBV6-1
CASTRTGRSPLHF
>TRBJ1-2|TRBV15
CATSSGIRTGF
>TRBJ1-1|TRBV2
CASSEFVTEAFF
>TRBJ2-1|TRBV19
CASSAGLSSYNEQFF
>TRBJ2-2|TRBV2
CASSVRRQGAGGELFF
>TRBJ2-5|TRBV29-1
CSVVGVKASGSLETQYF
>TRBJ1-1|TRBV10-2
CASSTLGNTEAFF